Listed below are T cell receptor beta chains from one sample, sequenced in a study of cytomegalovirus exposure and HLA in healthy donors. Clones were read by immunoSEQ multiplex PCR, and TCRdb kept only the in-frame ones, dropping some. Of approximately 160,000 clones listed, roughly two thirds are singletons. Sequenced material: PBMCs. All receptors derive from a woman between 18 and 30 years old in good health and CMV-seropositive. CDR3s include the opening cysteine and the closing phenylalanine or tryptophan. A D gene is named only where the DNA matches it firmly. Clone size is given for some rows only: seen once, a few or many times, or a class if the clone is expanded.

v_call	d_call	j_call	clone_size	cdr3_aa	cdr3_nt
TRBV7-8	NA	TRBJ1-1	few	CASSLAGTLNTEAFF	TGTGCCAGCAGCTTAGCTGGGACACTCAACACTGAAGCTTTCTTT
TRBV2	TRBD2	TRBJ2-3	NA	CASRGTSGEFKSIDTQYF	TGTGCCAGCAGAGGGACTAGCGGGGAGTTTAAATCGATAGATACGCAGTATTTT
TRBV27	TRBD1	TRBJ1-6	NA	CASSPGQGVHSPLHF	TGTGCCAGCAGTCCCGGACAGGGGGTTCATTCACCCCTCCACTTT
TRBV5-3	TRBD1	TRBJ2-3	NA	CARSLADRTGVLGDTQYF	TGTGCCAGAAGCTTGGCCGATCGGACAGGGGTGTTGGGAGATACGCAGTATTTT
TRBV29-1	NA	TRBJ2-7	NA	CSVAGDIYEQYF	TGCAGCGTTGCAGGCGATATCTACGAGCAGTACTTC
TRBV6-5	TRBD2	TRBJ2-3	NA	CASSFRLAGEDTQYF	TGTGCCAGCAGCTTTAGACTAGCGGGAGAAGATACGCAGTATTTT
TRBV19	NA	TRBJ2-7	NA	CASSRNRGSNFYEQYF	TGTGCCAGTAGTAGGAACCGGGGTAGCAACTTCTACGAGCAGTACTTC
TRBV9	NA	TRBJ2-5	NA	CASSVGAETQYF	TGTGCCAGCAGCGTGGGGGCGGAGACCCAGTACTTC
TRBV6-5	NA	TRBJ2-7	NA	CASSYGPMGIYEQYF	TGTGCCAGCAGTTACGGCCCTATGGGCATATACGAGCAGTACTTC
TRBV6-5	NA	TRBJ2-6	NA	CASSSRRGTNVLTF	TGTGCCAGCAGCTCAAGGAGGGGCACCAACGTCCTGACTTTC
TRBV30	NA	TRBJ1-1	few	CAWGRDTNTEAFF	TGTGCCTGGGGCCGGGACACGAACACTGAAGCTTTCTTT
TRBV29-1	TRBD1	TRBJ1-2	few	CSAGTGFYGYTF	TGCAGCGCTGGGACAGGGTTCTATGGCTACACCTTC
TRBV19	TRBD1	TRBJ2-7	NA	CASSIGQGLDYEQYF	TGTGCCAGTAGTATAGGACAGGGGTTAGACTACGAGCAGTACTTC
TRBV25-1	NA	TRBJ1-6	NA	CASSEQGWNSPLHF	TGTGCCAGCAGTGAACAGGGGTGGAATTCACCCCTCCACTTT
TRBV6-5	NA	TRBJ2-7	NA	CASSYRDFGYEQYF	TGTGCCAGCAGTTACCGGGACTTCGGCTACGAGCAGTACTTC
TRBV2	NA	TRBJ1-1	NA	CASLTDHNTEAFF	TGTGCCAGCCTGACAGATCATAACACTGAAGCTTTCTTT